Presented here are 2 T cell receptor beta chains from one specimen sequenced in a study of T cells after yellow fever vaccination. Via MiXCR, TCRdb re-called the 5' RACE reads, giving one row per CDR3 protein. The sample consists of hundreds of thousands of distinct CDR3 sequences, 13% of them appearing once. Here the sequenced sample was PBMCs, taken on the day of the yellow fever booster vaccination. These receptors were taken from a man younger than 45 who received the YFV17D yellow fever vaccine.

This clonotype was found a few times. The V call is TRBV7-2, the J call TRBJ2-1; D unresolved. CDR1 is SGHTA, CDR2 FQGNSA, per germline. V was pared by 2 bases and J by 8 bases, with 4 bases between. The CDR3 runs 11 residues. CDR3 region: CASSLSYEQFF. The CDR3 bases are TGTGCCAGCAGCTTAAGCTATGAGCAGTTCTTC. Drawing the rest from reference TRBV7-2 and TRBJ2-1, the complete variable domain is GAGVSQSPSNKVTEKGKDVELRCDPISGHTALYWYRQSLGQGLEFLIYFQGNSAPDKSGLPSDRFSAERTGGSVSTLTIQRTQQEDSAVYLCASSLSYEQFFGPGTRLTVL.

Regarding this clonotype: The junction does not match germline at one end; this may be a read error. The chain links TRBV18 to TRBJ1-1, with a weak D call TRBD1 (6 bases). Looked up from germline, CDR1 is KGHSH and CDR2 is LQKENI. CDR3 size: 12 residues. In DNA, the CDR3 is TGTGCCAGCTCACCGAGGGACACTGAAACTTTCTTT. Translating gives CASSPRDTETFF.